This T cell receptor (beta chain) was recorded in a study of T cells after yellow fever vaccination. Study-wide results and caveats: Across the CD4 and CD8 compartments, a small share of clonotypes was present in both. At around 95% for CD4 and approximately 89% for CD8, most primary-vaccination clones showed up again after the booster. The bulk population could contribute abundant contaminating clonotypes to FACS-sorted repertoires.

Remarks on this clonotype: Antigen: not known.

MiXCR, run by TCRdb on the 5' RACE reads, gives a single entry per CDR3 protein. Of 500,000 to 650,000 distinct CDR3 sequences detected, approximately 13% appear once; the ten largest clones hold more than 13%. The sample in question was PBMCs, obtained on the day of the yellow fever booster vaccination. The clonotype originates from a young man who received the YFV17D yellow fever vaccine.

In nucleotides, the CDR3 is TGCAGCGTTGAAATAGTCGGTTACGAGCAGTACTTC. Its translation is CSVEIVGYEQYF. J is TRBJ2-7 and V is TRBV29-1; the D is unclear. CDR3 size: 12 residues. Per the germline V gene, CDR1 is SQVTM and CDR2 is ANQGSEA. Trimming shortened V by 2 bases and J by 4 bases, and 9 bases separated the two germline ends.